This TCR beta chain was obtained from a study of blood T cell repertoires in COVID-19. The data were produced by immunoSEQ multiplex PCR, yet TCRdb's version contains in-frame clones alone and is incomplete. Of fewer than 75,000 clones in the sample, 79% are singletons; the top ten hold roughly 6%. The CDR3 is 16 residues long. V was pared by 4 bases and J by 2 bases, with 5 bases of the junction left unmatched. In germline, CDR1 is LNHNV, CDR2 YYDKDF (reference sequence). The chain carries TRBV15 and TRBJ2-6; 7 bases map to TRBD1. Sequencing input: peripheral blood. The TCR originated in a woman aged 60 to 75 with acute or convalescent COVID-19. CDR3 residues: CATSTDGQAGANVLTF. The CDR3 DNA reads TGTGCCACCAGCACCGACGGACAGGCTGGGGCCAACGTCCTGACTTTC.